This TCR beta chain was identified in a study of blood T cell repertoires in COVID-19. Those enrolled in Seattle joined during active infection and were followed longitudinally afterward. Libraries were prepared by immunoSEQ multiplex PCR; TCRdb keeps only in-frame clonotypes and omits some of them. Of fewer than 95,000 clones listed, approximately 79% are singletons. This sequence was found in a man in his sixties or seventies with COVID-19, enrolled during active disease. The source material was peripheral blood.

This CDR3 is CASTGTSGMYNEQFF. Here the CDR3 DNA reads TGTGCCAGCACCGGGACTAGCGGGATGTACAATGAGCAGTTCTTC. The V and J genes are TRBV28 and TRBJ2-1; TRBD2 agrees at 13 bases. Germline V CDR1 and CDR2: MDHEN, SYDVKM. This CDR3 region has 15 residues. The J segment lost 4 bases and the V segment lost 7 bases, leaving 4 bases of the junction unmatched.